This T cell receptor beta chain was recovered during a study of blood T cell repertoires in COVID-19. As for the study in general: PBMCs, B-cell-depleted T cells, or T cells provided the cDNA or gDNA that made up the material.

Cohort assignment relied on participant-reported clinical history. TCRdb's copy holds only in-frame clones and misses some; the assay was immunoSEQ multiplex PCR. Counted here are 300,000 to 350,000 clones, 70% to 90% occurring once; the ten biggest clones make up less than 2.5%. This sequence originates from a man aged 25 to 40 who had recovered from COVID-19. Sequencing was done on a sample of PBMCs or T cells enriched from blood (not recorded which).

CDR3 region: CASSPETREGYTF. CDR3 nucleotide sequence: TGTGCCAGCTCACCAGAGACCAGGGAAGGCTACACCTTC. The chain uses TRBV18 and TRBJ1-2, with a tentative D call TRBD1 (5 bases). The CDR3 is 13 amino acids. V gave up 2 bases and J gave up 8 bases, with 12 bases separating them. Per germline, CDR1 KGHSH and CDR2 LQKENI.